This T cell receptor (beta chain) was recorded in a study of T cell repertoires in cytomegalovirus infection (dated by TCRdb to 2018 to 2020). A note on the overall study: Peptide stimulations targeted recently identified HLA-C-restricted CMV epitopes, whose presentation resists viral immunomodulation, together with well-studied HLA-B-restricted epitopes. Donor HLA type was relevant to the analysis, because carriage of CMV infection together with the matching HLA type was indicated by public TCR beta signatures.

CDR1 is given as MNHEY and CDR2 as SMNVEV, both from the germline V gene (reference sequence). V is cut by 3 bases and J by 0 bases, and the space between the germline ends is 12 bases. The CDR3 runs 16 residues from the cysteine to the phenylalanine. Kept here is only the CDR3 DNA, which spans 48 bases and is read in frame from base 1. What the treatment or condition label conveys for this sample: in vitro stimulation with specific CMV peptide epitopes to enrich CMV-specific T cells. Broad study findings and their caveats: The ex vivo response was dominated by HLA-C-restricted CMV-specific TCR beta clonotypes, which also provided the single most frequent clonotype in two of eight donors. In both this cohort and an independent approximately 350-donor cohort, the cumulative frequency of public TCR beta family members distinguished carriers of CMV infection plus the relevant HLA type.

Sequencing used an Illumina HiSeq 1500. TCRdb handled the public reads itself, with Q25 trimming in fastp and clone calling in MiXCR, and kept productive beta chains. Rows are combined by CDR3 protein, so each entry shows the most common genes and DNA. The sample includes fewer than 1,000,000 distinct CDR3 sequences, with 30% to 40% observed a single time. About an eighth of the sample rests with the top ten. This clonotype was seen a few times. Its antigen has not been determined. No clone much larger than this one lies a single base away; base qualities are absent. Recombination connected TRBV27 to TRBJ2-1; the D call is tentative, TRBD1 or TRBD2, as each matches 6 bases. Sequenced here: cultured CD8+ T cells from PBMCs, sampled from culture after CMV antigen stimulation. The clonotype originates from a human donor in good health (CMV status not recorded). Some clones in this sample may be carry-over from other donors' samples. The sequence in DNA is TGTGCCAGCAGTTTGGGGGGCGGGCACTCCTACAATGAGCAGTTCTTC. Translated, it reads CASSLGGGHSYNEQFF.